These T cell receptor beta chains were read from a single sample in a study of T cell changes during pregnancy in multiple sclerosis. Sequencing was performed with immunoSEQ multiplex PCR; in TCRdb, only in-frame clones are kept and a portion is missing. The table shows 35,000 to 50,000 clones, with 89% occurring only once. The starting material was CD4+ T cells from peripheral blood mononuclear cells, obtained in the first trimester of pregnancy. The receptor source for this set is a female donor with multiple sclerosis, enrolled in a pregnancy study. Each CDR3 is given with its conserved first and last residue. D genes are given only for firm matches.

TRBJ2-7	TRBD2	TRBV5-1	CASRPGLAGYEQYF
TRBJ2-1	TRBD2	TRBV9	CASSLRPGRDEQFF
TRBJ2-5	.	TRBV6-5	CASSRTVQETQYF
TRBJ2-3	.	TRBV5-1	CASSLTDTQYF
TRBJ1-1	TRBD1	TRBV6-4	CASSDSDRVTEAFF
TRBJ1-4	.	TRBV6-5	CASSSFQGVDNEKLFF
TRBJ2-3	TRBD2	TRBV9	CASSFGGREDTQYF
TRBJ2-3	.	TRBV9	CASSDGSRGTDTQYF
TRBJ2-1	TRBD2	TRBV4-2	CASSQEGLAGYNEQFF
TRBJ1-1	.	TRBV7-3	CASSAYRNTEAFF
TRBJ2-2	TRBD1	TRBV18	CASSPGQGHRGELFF
TRBJ2-3	.	TRBV7-6	CASSLGLPSTDTQYF
TRBJ2-3	TRBD2	TRBV7-9	CASSSISGGRLDTQYF
TRBJ2-7	.	TRBV5-5	CASSQARVSYEQYF
TRBJ1-1	.	TRBV28	CAGGGQNTEAFF
TRBJ1-4	.	TRBV4-3	CASSHGERGSNEKLFF
TRBJ2-3	.	TRBV7-9	CASSLGGLGTDTQYF
TRBJ2-4	TRBD2	TRBV19	CASSPRPLAVKNIQYF
TRBJ1-1	.	TRBV9	CASSVDPGGGKNTEAFF
TRBJ2-1	.	TRBV1	CTSSQDSEAGGNDEQFF
TRBJ2-7	.	TRBV27	CASNRQVHEQYF
TRBJ1-2	.	TRBV18	CASSPGTPGYGYTF
TRBJ2-7	.	TRBV9	CASSAGTPSYEQYF
TRBJ2-7	TRBD1	TRBV28	CASSFRGQGYEQYF
TRBJ2-7	TRBD2	TRBV2	CASSAGLAGAYEQYF
TRBJ2-2	TRBD1	TRBV25-1	CASRDRGHTGELFF
TRBJ2-1	TRBD2	TRBV7-2	CASSLELAGVGNEQFF
TRBJ1-4	.	TRBV15	CATSRDGPAIREKLFF
TRBJ1-3	TRBD1	TRBV2	CASGDRGLGNTIYF
TRBJ2-1	TRBD2	TRBV4-3	CASSQGLAGVYEQFF
TRBJ1-5	TRBD1	TRBV2	CASNRGTANNQPQHF
TRBJ2-3	TRBD2	TRBV7-2	CASSPGLAGSEQYF
TRBJ1-2	.	TRBV5-1	CASSLADRGLNYGYTF
TRBJ2-5	TRBD2	TRBV2	CASRGTSGRRETQYF
TRBJ2-7	.	TRBV5-1	CASSSQGNYEQYF
TRBJ2-7	TRBD2	TRBV7-2	CASSFTSGTYEQYF
TRBJ1-1	.	TRBV5-1	CASSKDRNTEAFF
TRBJ2-7	.	TRBV5-1	CASSHLSNYEQYF
TRBJ2-1	TRBD2	TRBV18	CASSPLAGGYNEQFF
TRBJ2-3	.	TRBV29-1	CSVAEGLTDTQYF
TRBJ1-5	.	TRBV28	CASSLAGFGSNQPQHF
TRBJ2-1	TRBD1	TRBV5-6	CASSLPYRGLSSYNEQFF
TRBJ1-5	.	TRBV6-4	CASSRHGGDQPQHF
TRBJ1-4	TRBD1	TRBV7-9	CASRTNPGQNEKLFF
TRBJ1-5	.	TRBV2	CASSKGANQNQPQHF
TRBJ2-1	.	TRBV9	CASSPVEAGANNEQFF
TRBJ1-4	.	TRBV5-1	CASSLFSTNEKLFF
TRBJ1-1	.	TRBV6-6	CASSTDRTLGTEAFF